Listed here are 25 T cell receptor beta chains from one sample, sequenced in a study of regulatory T cells in long-lasting Graves disease. Time point specified: newly diagnosed GD, antithyroid drugs for less than 3 months. RNA extracted from PBMCs served as the sequencing template. Investigators prepared the TCR beta libraries by applying iRepertoire HTBI primers and Arm-PCR of CDR3 regions. TCRdb passed the multiplex PCR reads through MiXCR, listing each CDR3 protein once. The sample has hundreds of thousands of distinct CDR3 sequences, about 15% seen once; the top ten hold around 19%. These records were also assigned to another study, of T cells in Graves' hyperthyroidism and ophthalmopathy.

The specimen comprised peripheral blood mononuclear cells (PBMCs), sampled at new diagnosis, from a patient treated with antithyroid drugs. The receptor set was obtained from a woman in her 30s with Graves disease.

The chain combines TRBV11-2 with TRBJ2-3, with a weak D call TRBD1 (5 bases). Per the germline V gene, CDR1 is SGHAT and CDR2 is FQNNGV. The CDR3 has 17 residues. With 4 bases removed from V and 2 bases from J, the gap between germline ends came to 19 bases. The CDR3 nucleotides are TGTGCCAGCAGCTCGAGACAGCACATGTCCCCCACAGATACGCAGTATTTT. Its translation is CASSSRQHMSPTDTQYF. Full variable domain (remainder filled in from reference TRBV11-2 and TRBJ2-3): EAGVAQSPRYKIIEKRQSVAFWCNPISGHATLYWYQQILGQGPKLLIQFQNNGVVDDSQLPKDRFSAERLKGVDSTLKIQPAKLEDSAVYLCASSSRQHMSPTDTQYFGPGTRLTVL.

Ten or more counts support this clonotype. The genes are TRBV28 and TRBJ2-7; TRBD1 might be the D (5 bases). The germline gives CDR1 MDHEN, CDR2 SYDVKM. The V and J ends lost 2 bases and 0 bases respectively, with 8 bases between them. The CDR3 loop spans 14 amino acids. The CDR3 spells CASSLIGDSYEQYF. The CDR3, as DNA: TGTGCCAGCAGTTTAATAGGGGACTCCTACGAGCAGTACTTC.

This clonotype occurred many times. The chain recombines TRBV11-2 with TRBJ2-2; D might be TRBD2 (5 bases). CDR3 length: 15 amino acids. V was shortened by 1 base and J by 3 bases, with 9 bases between the two germline ends. CDR1 and CDR2 from the germline V gene are SGHAT and FQNNGV. CDR3 loop: CASSLVLGDTGELFF. DNA for the CDR3: TGTGCCAGCAGCTTAGTTCTCGGGGACACCGGGGAGCTGTTTTTT.

The CDR3 is CASSEGGTGNNEQFF. CDR3 DNA sequence: TGTGCCAGCAGTGAAGGAGGGACAGGAAACAATGAGCAGTTCTTC. The chain links TRBV25-1 to TRBJ2-1; TRBD1 matches 8 bases. Per germline, CDR1 MGHDK and CDR2 SYGVNS. This CDR3 has 15 amino acids. V was pared by 2 bases and J by 5 bases, with 5 bases of the junction left unmatched. Using reference TRBV25-1 and TRBJ2-1 for the parts outside the CDR3, the full variable domain is EADIYQTPRYLVIGTGKKITLECSQTMGHDKMYWYQQDPGMELHLIHYSYGVNSTEKGDLSSESTVSRIRTEHFPLTLESARPSHTSQYLCASSEGGTGNNEQFFGPGTRLTVL.

This chain uses TRBV19 with TRBJ2-3; unclear D gene. This CDR3 comprises 16 residues. V was trimmed by 7 bases and J by 4 bases, leaving 21 bases between them. CDR1 and CDR2 (germline): LNHDA, SQIVND (reference sequence). The CDR3 sequence is CASTPNGLPFADTQYF. The CDR3 region has the DNA TGTGCCAGTACTCCTAATGGCCTACCCTTCGCAGATACGCAGTATTTT.

Concerning this clonotype itself: A much more abundant neighbour one base away suggests this may be a read error. DNA of the CDR3: TGCAGCGTCCGTCGGGCTGAAGCTTTCTTT. Its protein product is CSVRRAEAFF. The chain has TRBV29-1 and TRBJ1-1; D remains unclear. Trimming took off 6 bases at V and 6 bases at J, with 8 bases between the two ends. In germline, CDR1 is SQVTM, CDR2 ANQGSEA. The CDR3 has 10 residues.

This clonotype was seen many times. The gene calls are TRBV6-1 and TRBJ1-2; D unclear. Trimming removed 1 base at V and 4 bases at J, with 13 bases between. CDR1 and CDR2 from the germline V gene are MNHNS and SASEGT. CDR3 length: 15 amino acids. In DNA, the CDR3 is TGTGCCAGCAGTGAAGAGACACGTCCCCTCTATGGCTACACCTTC. Its translation: CASSEETRPLYGYTF.

The chain joins TRBV20-1 to TRBJ2-1; 9 nucleotides match TRBD2. The V gene end was trimmed by 6 bases and the J gene end by 2 bases; junction bases not matched to a gene: 8. Germline CDR1 reads DFQATT; CDR2 reads SNEGSKA (reference sequence). The CDR3 covers 15 residues. CDR3 sequence reads: CSARTSETPYNEQFF. In DNA, the CDR3 is TGCAGTGCCCGGACTAGCGAAACACCCTACAATGAGCAGTTCTTC.

In this sample, this clonotype turned up a few times. The chain joins TRBV20-1 to TRBJ2-7; possible D gene TRBD1, 6 bases. Per germline, CDR1 DFQATT and CDR2 SNEGSKA (reference sequence). Trimming cost V 5 bases and J 2 bases, with 19 bases left between them. CDR3 size: 15 residues. The CDR3 DNA is TGCAGTGCTCCTTATACCGGGACACTCACCTACGAGCAGTACTTC. Encoded protein: CSAPYTGTLTYEQYF.

The chain recombines TRBV20-1 with TRBJ1-4, with D tentatively TRBD1 (5 bases). Trimming left V 3 bases short and J 9 bases short, with 20 bases between. This CDR3 has 15 residues. CDR1 and CDR2 (germline): DFQATT, SNEGSKA (reference sequence). The CDR3 sequence is CSARGQAGDPKKLFF. The DNA for the CDR3 is TGCAGTGCTAGGGGGCAGGCGGGGGACCCGAAAAAACTGTTTTTT.

This clonotype was seen a handful of times. The gene calls are TRBV14 and TRBJ2-7, with 8 bases lining up with TRBD2. V lost 4 bases to trimming and J lost 0 bases; unmatched junction nucleotides: 5. The length of the CDR3 is 15 residues. Germline V lookup: CDR1 SGHDN, CDR2 FVKESK. Written as DNA, the CDR3 is TGTGCCAGCAGCCGAAGCGGGAGTGGCTCCTACGAGCAGTACTTC. This gives the protein CASSRSGSGSYEQYF.

V and J are TRBV5-1 and TRBJ2-1; 10 bases are shared with TRBD2. J lost 3 bases, V lost 3 bases, and 9 bases had no gene match. There are 17 residues in the CDR3. Germline-derived CDR1 and CDR2 are SGHRS and YFSETQ. The chain's CDR3 is CASSSSLAGARYNEQFF. CDR3 in DNA: TGCGCCAGCAGCTCATCCCTAGCGGGAGCCCGCTACAATGAGCAGTTCTTC.

This chain uses TRBV19 with TRBJ2-1; maybe TRBD2 (6 bases). The CDR3 is 16 residues long. The V end was cut by 7 bases, the J end by 4 bases, with 20 bases between. Germline CDR1 and CDR2: LNHDA and SQIVND (reference sequence). The chain's CDR3 is CASTNPGAGKYNEQFF. The CDR3 DNA is TGTGCCAGTACCAATCCGGGAGCGGGCAAATACAATGAGCAGTTCTTC. Full variable domain (missing parts from reference TRBV19 and TRBJ2-1): DGGITQSPKYLFRKEGQNVTLSCEQNLNHDAMYWYRQDPGQGLRLIYYSQIVNDFQKGDIAEGYSVSREKKESFPLTVTSAQKNPTAFYLCASTNPGAGKYNEQFFGPGTRLTVL.

There are many counts of this clonotype. The CDR3: CASSSVGGQGGNEQFF. The CDR3 bases are TGTGCCAGCAGCTCAGTGGGGGGACAGGGAGGGAATGAGCAGTTCTTC. The chain links TRBV11-2 to TRBJ2-1, with 9 bases matching TRBD1. This CDR3 is built from 16 residues. The junction had 11 bases not matched to a gene; V was cut back by 4 bases and J by 7 bases. Germline lookup yields CDR1 SGHAT and CDR2 FQNNGV.

This clonotype showed up just a few times. The chain carries TRBV3-1 and TRBJ2-3; 11 positions match TRBD2. Germline CDR1 reads LGHDT; CDR2 reads YNNKEL (reference sequence). Trimming took 0 bases from V and 2 from J; bases not matched to a gene: 1. The CDR3 loop spans 16 amino acids. CDR3 sequence reads: CASSQELAGVTDTQYF. CDR3 coding DNA: TGTGCCAGCAGCCAAGAACTAGCGGGGGTCACAGATACGCAGTATTTT.

This clonotype was counted at least ten times. This sequence joins TRBV5-8 and TRBJ1-1; D is unresolved. V lost 4 bases to trimming and J lost 5 bases, with 12 bases between them. This CDR3 region has 13 residues. CDR1 and CDR2 (germline): SGHTS, YDEGEE. The CDR3, as DNA: TGTGCCAGCAGCGCCTTTTTCGGGACTGAAGCTTTCTTT. Protein product: CASSAFFGTEAFF.

This clonotype has a handful of counts. The rearrangement joins TRBV12-3 or TRBV12-4 to TRBJ1-4; no firm D call. Between the trimmed V and J ends, which lost 6 bases and 0 bases, there was a span of 11 bases. This CDR3 is 15 amino acids long. CDR3 region: CASSPYPSTNEKLFF. Here the CDR3 DNA reads TGTGCCAGCAGCCCATACCCCTCAACTAATGAAAAACTGTTTTTT.

This clonotype was seen at least ten times. This chain links TRBV28 with TRBJ2-2, with D perhaps matching TRBD1 (5 bases). The CDR3 extends over 15 amino acids. Trimming left V 5 bases short and J 4 bases short, with 14 bases between. In germline, CDR1 is MDHEN, CDR2 SYDVKM. The CDR3 protein is CASSPTEPGTGELFF. Here the CDR3 DNA reads TGTGCCAGCAGTCCGACAGAGCCAGGCACCGGGGAGCTGTTTTTT.

This clonotype appeared many times. This rearrangement joins TRBV7-2 to TRBJ2-2; tentatively, D is TRBD2 (5 bases). Between the trimmed V and J ends, which lost 2 bases and 7 bases, there was a span of 8 bases. This CDR3 spans 13 amino acids. In germline, CDR1 is SGHTA, CDR2 FQGNSA. CDR3 DNA: TGTGCCAGCAGCTTATCGGGAAACGGGGAGCTGTTTTTT. Its translation is CASSLSGNGELFF.

The chain has TRBV27 and TRBJ2-7, with D hard to call. The germline CDR1 and CDR2 sequences are MNHEY and SMNVEV (reference sequence). V lost 2 bases and J lost 1, with 6 bases in between. CDR3 length equals 13 residues. The CDR3 DNA reads TGTGCCAGCAGTTTAGGCTGGTCCTACGAGCAGTACTTC. Its translation is CASSLGWSYEQYF.

This clonotype was seen many times. V and J are TRBV28 and TRBJ2-3; D remains ambiguous. The CDR3 runs 13 residues. The V gene lost 5 bases and the J gene lost 3 bases, with 9 bases spanning the gap. Germline values: CDR1 MDHEN, CDR2 SYDVKM. In DNA form, the CDR3 reads TGTGCCAGCAGTCGTGACTGGACAGATACGCAGTATTTT. Protein product: CASSRDWTDTQYF.

The rearrangement joins TRBV20-1 to TRBJ1-1; D not resolved. V lost 0 bases, J lost 0 bases, and 8 bases lay in between. The CDR3 consists of 14 residues. CDR1 and CDR2 from the germline V gene are DFQATT and SNEGSKA (reference sequence). CDR3 protein: CSARDEVMNTEAFF. The CDR3 nucleotides are TGCAGTGCTAGAGATGAGGTCATGAACACTGAAGCTTTCTTT.

This clonotype was seen more than once but under ten times. The chain carries TRBV20-1 and TRBJ1-5; a possible D gene is TRBD1 (5 bases). The V and J ends lost 6 bases and 3 bases respectively, with 9 bases between them. This CDR3 has 12 amino acids. Germline V gene sequence: CDR1 DFQATT, CDR2 SNEGSKA (reference sequence). Here the CDR3 reads CSAGGTNQPQHF. CDR3 coding DNA: TGCAGTGCCGGGGGGACCAATCAGCCCCAGCATTTT.

This clonotype showed up just a few times. This chain connects TRBV6-2 or TRBV6-3 to TRBJ1-3, with a weak D call TRBD1 (5 bases). Looked up from germline, CDR1 is MNHEY and CDR2 is SVGEGT. The CDR3 consists of 13 residues. Trimming cost V 9 bases and J 1 base, with 10 bases left between them. CDR3 sequence reads: CASTRVSGNTIYF. CDR3 coding DNA: TGTGCCAGTACCAGGGTATCTGGAAACACCATATATTTT.

As concerns this clonotype: The junction shows a germline mismatch at one end, possibly a read error. The chain joins TRBV13 to TRBJ1-1; no clear D gene. Per germline, CDR1 PRHDT and CDR2 FYEKMQ (reference sequence). The CDR3 contains 14 residues. The CDR3 reads CASSQTVTSTKAFF. The CDR3 DNA reads TGTGCCAGCAGTCAGACGGTGACATCCACTAAAGCTTTCTTT.